This T cell receptor (beta chain) was captured in a study of T cell responses to AZD1222 COVID-19 vaccine. Study outcomes and limitations: Targets within unmutated variant regions were reportedly found for nearly half of spike-specific TCRs.

CDR3 length: 14 residues. The V gene's germline CDR1 is MRHNA and CDR2 SNTAGT. Trimming pared 4 bases from V and 5 bases from J, leaving 14 bases between. The assay was immunoSEQ multiplex PCR, and TCRdb's table has in-frame clones only and misses some. The sample has about 150,000 clones, around 91% seen once. As to this clone: The antigen remains unidentified.

J is TRBJ2-5 and V is TRBV6-4, with D possibly TRBD1 on 6 matching bases. Sequencing used peripheral blood, obtained on day 0 of AZD1222 vaccination. The origin of this receptor is an adult in good health. DNA of the CDR3: TGTGCCAGCAGTGCCGCCCCAGGGGCGGAGACCCAGTACTTC. Its translation: CASSAAPGAETQYF.